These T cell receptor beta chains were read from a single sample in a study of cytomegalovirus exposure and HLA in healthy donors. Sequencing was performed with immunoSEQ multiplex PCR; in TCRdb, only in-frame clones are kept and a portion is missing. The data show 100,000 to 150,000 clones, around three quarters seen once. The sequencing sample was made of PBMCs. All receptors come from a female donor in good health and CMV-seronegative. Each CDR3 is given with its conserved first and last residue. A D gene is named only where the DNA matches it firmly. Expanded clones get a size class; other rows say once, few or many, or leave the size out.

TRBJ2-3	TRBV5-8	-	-	CASSLRGADTQYF	TGTGCCAGCAGCTTACGCGGAGCAGATACGCAGTATTTT
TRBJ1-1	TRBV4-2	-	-	CASSLFGQVGTEAFF	TGTGCCAGCAGCCTCTTCGGTCAGGTAGGCACTGAAGCTTTCTTT
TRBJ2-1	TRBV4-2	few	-	CASSQATYSATYNEQFF	TGTGCCAGCAGCCAGGCCACCTATAGCGCTACCTACAATGAGCAGTTCTTC
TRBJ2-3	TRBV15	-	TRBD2	CATSRALAGGGTQYF	TGTGCCACCAGCAGAGCGCTAGCGGGAGGGGGTACGCAGTATTTT
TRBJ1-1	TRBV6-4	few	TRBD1	CASSPTGSTEAFF	TGTGCCAGCAGTCCGACAGGGTCCACTGAAGCTTTCTTT
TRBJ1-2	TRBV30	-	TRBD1	CAWRRGQGYTF	TGTGCCTGGCGCAGGGGGCAAGGCTACACCTTC
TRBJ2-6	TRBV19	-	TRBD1	CASSPGTGAGANVLTF	TGTGCCAGTAGCCCCGGGACAGGGGCTGGGGCCAACGTCCTGACTTTC
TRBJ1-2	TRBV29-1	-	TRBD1	CSVEEGTGNYGYTF	TGCAGCGTTGAAGAGGGGACAGGGAACTATGGCTACACCTTC
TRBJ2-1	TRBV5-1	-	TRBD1	CASSPLSTGKNEQFF	TGCGCCAGCAGCCCACTCTCGACAGGGAAGAATGAGCAGTTCTTC
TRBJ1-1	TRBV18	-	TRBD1	CASSPPGTDYTEAFF	TGTGCCAGCTCACCACCCGGGACAGACTACACTGAAGCTTTCTTT
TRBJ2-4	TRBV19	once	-	CASSLRNSQYF	TGTGCCAGTTCCCTCCGCAACAGTCAGTACTTC
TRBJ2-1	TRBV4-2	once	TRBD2	CASSQAGAGVDNEQFF	TGTGCCAGCAGCCAAGCCGGAGCGGGAGTAGACAATGAGCAGTTCTTC
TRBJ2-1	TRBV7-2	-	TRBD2	CASSLVRTSGRLNEQFF	TGTGCCAGCAGCTTAGTACGGACTAGCGGGAGACTCAATGAGCAGTTCTTC
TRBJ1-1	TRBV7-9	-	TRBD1	CASSPQGARGTEAFF	TGTGCCAGCAGCCCCCAGGGGGCGCGTGGGACTGAAGCTTTCTTT
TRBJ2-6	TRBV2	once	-	CASSEKGSGANGLTF	TGTGCCAGCAGTGAAAAGGGCTCTGGGGCCAACGGCCTGACTTTC
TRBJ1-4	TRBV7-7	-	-	CASSLRVGEKLFF	TGTGCCAGCAGCTTACGGGTCGGGGAAAAACTGTTTTTT
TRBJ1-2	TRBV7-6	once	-	CASSLSGFGVDYGYTF	TGTGCCAGCAGCTTATCAGGGTTTGGAGTAGACTATGGCTACACCTTC
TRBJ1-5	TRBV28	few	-	CASSLADRNNQPQHF	TGTGCCAGCAGTTTGGCCGACAGGAACAATCAGCCCCAGCATTTT
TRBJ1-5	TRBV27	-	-	CASSFKGSNQPQHF	TGTGCCAGCAGTTTCAAGGGGAGCAATCAGCCCCAGCATTTT
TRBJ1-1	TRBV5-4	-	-	CASSYGQIKAFF	TGTGCCAGCAGCTACGGACAGATTAAAGCTTTCTTT
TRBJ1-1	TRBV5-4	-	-	CASSLGSGRENTEAFF	TGTGCCAGCAGCTTGGGTTCGGGCAGGGAAAACACTGAAGCTTTCTTT
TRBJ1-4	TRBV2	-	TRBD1	CASSDDRGSEKLFF	TGTGCCAGCAGTGACGACAGGGGATCAGAAAAACTGTTTTTT
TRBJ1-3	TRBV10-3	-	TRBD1	CAISELLTGASGNTIYF	TGTGCCATCAGTGAGTTATTGACAGGGGCCTCTGGAAACACCATATATTTT
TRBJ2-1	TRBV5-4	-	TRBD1	CASSSKTGPGSYNEQFF	TGTGCCAGCAGCTCGAAGACAGGGCCCGGGTCCTACAATGAGCAGTTCTTC
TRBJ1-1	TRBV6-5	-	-	CASRLTLNTEAFF	TGTGCCAGCAGATTGACACTGAACACTGAAGCTTTCTTT
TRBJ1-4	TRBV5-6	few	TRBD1	CASSLGGATNEKLFF	TGTGCCAGCAGCTTAGGGGGCGCGACTAATGAAAAACTGTTTTTT
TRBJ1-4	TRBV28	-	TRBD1	CASSLAGTGDEKLFF	TGTGCCAGCAGTCTCGCCGGGACAGGGGATGAAAAACTGTTTTTT
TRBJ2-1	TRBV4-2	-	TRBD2	CASSPSSGAGYNEQFF	TGTGCCAGCAGCCCTTCTAGCGGTGCAGGCTACAATGAGCAGTTCTTC
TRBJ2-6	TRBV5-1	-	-	CASRNNSGANVLTF	TGCGCCAGCAGAAACAACTCTGGGGCCAACGTCCTGACTTTC
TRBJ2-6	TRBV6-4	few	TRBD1	CASSAETGSGANVLTF	TGTGCCAGCAGCGCCGAGACAGGGTCTGGGGCCAACGTCCTGACTTTC
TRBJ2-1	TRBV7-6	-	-	CASSFEVGTHNEQFF	TGTGCCAGCAGCTTCGAAGTGGGCACCCACAATGAGCAGTTCTTC
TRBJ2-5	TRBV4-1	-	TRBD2	CASSQEGSGGLETQYF	TGCGCCAGCAGCCAAGAAGGTAGCGGGGGGTTGGAGACCCAGTACTTC
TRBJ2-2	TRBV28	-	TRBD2	CASSSGLAATGELFF	TGTGCCAGCAGTTCGGGACTAGCGGCAACCGGGGAGCTGTTTTTT
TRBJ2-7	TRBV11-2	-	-	CASSSNTGTSYF	TGTGCCAGCAGCTCTAACACAGGGACCTCGTACTTC
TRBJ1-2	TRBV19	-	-	CASSIHRGTNYGYTF	TGTGCCAGTAGTATACACCGGGGAACTAACTATGGCTACACCTTC
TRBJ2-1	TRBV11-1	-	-	CASSGRASDYNEQFF	TGTGCCAGCAGTGGCCGGGCTAGCGACTACAATGAGCAGTTCTTC
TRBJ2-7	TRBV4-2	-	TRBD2	CASSQDPSGGAYEQYF	TGTGCCAGCAGCCAAGATCCTAGCGGGGGGGCCTACGAGCAGTACTTC
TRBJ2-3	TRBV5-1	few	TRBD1	CATHDRGKVGDTQYF	TGCGCCACTCACGACAGGGGCAAGGTAGGAGATACGCAGTATTTT
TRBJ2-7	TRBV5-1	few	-	CASSLGGSEEQYF	TGCGCCAGCAGCTTGGGAGGCAGCGAAGAGCAGTACTTC